The present T cell receptor beta chain was sequenced within a study of cytomegalovirus exposure and HLA in healthy donors. Germline CDR1 and CDR2: SGDLS and YYNGEE. V lost 4 bases, J lost 4 bases, and 5 bases stayed unmatched. This CDR3 has 15 residues. The study ran its PCR with 60 Vbeta and 13 Jbeta primers. Measured with immunoSEQ multiplex PCR; TCRdb has only the in-frame clones, and not every one. This table holds roughly 160,000 clones, almost 75% found once. The clonotype was recovered from a woman between 18 and 29 years old in good health and CMV-seropositive. The sample consisted of PBMCs. The genes are TRBV9 and TRBJ1-2, with TRBD1 matching 12 bases. The DNA for the CDR3 is TGTGCCAGCAGCCCTCGGGACAGGGGGCTCTATGGCTACACCTTC. Translated, it gives CASSPRDRGLYGYTF.